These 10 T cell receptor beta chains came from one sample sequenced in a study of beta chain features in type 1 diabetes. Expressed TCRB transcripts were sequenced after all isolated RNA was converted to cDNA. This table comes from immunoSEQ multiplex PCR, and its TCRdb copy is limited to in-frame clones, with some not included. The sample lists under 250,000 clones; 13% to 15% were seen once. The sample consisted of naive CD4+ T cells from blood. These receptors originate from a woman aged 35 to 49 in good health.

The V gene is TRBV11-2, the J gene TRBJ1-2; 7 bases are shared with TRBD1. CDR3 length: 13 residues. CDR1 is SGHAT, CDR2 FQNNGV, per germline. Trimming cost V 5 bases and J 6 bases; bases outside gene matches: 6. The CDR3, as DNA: TGTGCCAGCAGCCTCACAGGGGCTGATGGCTACACCTTC. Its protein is CASSLTGADGYTF.

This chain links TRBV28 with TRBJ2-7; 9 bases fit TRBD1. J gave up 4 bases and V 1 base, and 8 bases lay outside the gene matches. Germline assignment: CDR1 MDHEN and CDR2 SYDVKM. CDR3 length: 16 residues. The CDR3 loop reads CASSLLGQGRTYEQYF. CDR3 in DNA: TGTGCCAGCAGTTTATTGGGACAGGGACGCACGTACGAGCAGTACTTC.

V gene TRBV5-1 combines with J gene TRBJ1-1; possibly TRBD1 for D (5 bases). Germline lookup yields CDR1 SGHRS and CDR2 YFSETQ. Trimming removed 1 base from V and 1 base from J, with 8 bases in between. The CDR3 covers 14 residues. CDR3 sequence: CASSLPGRNTEAFF. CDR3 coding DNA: TGCGCCAGCAGCTTGCCAGGGCGGAACACTGAAGCTTTCTTT.

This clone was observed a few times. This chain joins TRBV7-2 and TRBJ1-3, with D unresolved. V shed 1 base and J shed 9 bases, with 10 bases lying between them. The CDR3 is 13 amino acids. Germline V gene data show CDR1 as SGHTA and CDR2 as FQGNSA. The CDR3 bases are TGTGCCAGCAGCTTAGGAGGCAGAGGCACCATATATTTT. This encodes CASSLGGRGTIYF.

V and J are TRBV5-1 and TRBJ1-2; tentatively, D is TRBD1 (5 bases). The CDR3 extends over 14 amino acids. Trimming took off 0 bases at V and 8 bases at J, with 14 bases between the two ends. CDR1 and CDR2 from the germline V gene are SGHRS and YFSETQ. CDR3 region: CASSLAGRGDGYTF. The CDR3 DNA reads TGCGCCAGCAGCTTGGCGGGACGGGGGGACGGCTACACCTTC.

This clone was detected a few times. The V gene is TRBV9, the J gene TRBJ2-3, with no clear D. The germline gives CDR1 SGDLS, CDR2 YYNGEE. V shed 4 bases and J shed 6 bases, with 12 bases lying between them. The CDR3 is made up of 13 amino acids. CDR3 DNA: TGTGCCAGCAGCCCGAGATTAATCGATACGCAGTATTTT. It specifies CASSPRLIDTQYF.

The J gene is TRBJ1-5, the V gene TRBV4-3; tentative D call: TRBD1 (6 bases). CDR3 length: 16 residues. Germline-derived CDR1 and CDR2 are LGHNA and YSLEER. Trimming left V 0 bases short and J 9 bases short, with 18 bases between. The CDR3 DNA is TGCGCCAGCAGCCAAGATTGGGACACCTCAGGGAGGCCCCAGCATTTT. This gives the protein CASSQDWDTSGRPQHF.

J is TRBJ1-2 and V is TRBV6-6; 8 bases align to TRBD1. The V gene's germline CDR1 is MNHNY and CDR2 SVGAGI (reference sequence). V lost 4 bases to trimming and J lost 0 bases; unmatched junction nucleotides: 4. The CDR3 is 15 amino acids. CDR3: CASSSPGQANYGYTF. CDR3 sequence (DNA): TGTGCCAGCAGTTCCCCGGGACAGGCTAACTATGGCTACACCTTC.

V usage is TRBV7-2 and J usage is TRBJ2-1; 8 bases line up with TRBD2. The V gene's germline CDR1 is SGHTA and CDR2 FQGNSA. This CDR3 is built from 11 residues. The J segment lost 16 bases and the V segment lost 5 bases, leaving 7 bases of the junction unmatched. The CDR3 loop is CASSPAGDRFF. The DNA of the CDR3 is TGTGCCAGCAGCCCAGCGGGGGACCGTTTCTTC.

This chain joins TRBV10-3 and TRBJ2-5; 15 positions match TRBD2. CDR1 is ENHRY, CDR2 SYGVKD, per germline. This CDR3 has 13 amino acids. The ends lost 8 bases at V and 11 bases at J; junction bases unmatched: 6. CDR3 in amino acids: CAIGLAGGPKQYF. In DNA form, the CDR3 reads TGTGCCATCGGACTAGCGGGGGGGCCCAAGCAGTACTTC.